This TCR beta chain stems from a study of long-term antiretroviral therapy in people with HIV. Study information: The immediate-ART recommendation dates to 2015, and the earliest samples predate it by about a decade. Study observations and caveats: ART preceded a rise in diversity that nonetheless stayed lower than in transplant donor controls. Spans of CDR3 length were tighter for HIV repertoires than for controls.

The assay, immunoSEQ v3.0, was run at survey level. For every sample, sequencing targeted roughly 40,000-55,000 T-cell genomes. Using immunoSEQ multiplex PCR, the repertoire was profiled, and TCRdb retains in-frame clones only, with some absent. In the table there are over 25,000 clones, around 80% of which are singletons. The V end was cut by 5 bases, the J end by 7 bases, with 24 bases between. Germline CDR1 SGHAT, CDR2 FQDESV (reference sequence). The CDR3 covers 16 residues. With regard to this clone: The antigen is undetermined.

The rearrangement links TRBV11-1 to TRBJ2-7; tentative D call: TRBD2 (5 bases). This TCR came from a man aged 40-55 years with HIV. The sample here was unsorted PBMCs, taken 3 years after starting antiretroviral therapy. The CDR3 loop reads CASSPTEAGGLGEQYF. DNA for the CDR3: TGTGCCAGCAGCCCAACGGAGGCCGGAGGTTTGGGAGAGCAGTACTTC.